This T cell receptor beta chain stems from a study of brain T cells in children with intractable seizures. Overall study findings and caveats: Only CDR3 sequence similarity suggested viral specificity, without known HCMV serostatus.

To note about this clone: Its antigen remains unknown.

Assay: immunoSEQ multiplex PCR; the TCRdb copy retains only in-frame clones and omits some. Among a few hundred thousand clones listed, 93% were seen once. Trimming took 8 bases from V and 4 from J, leaving 20 bases between them. This CDR3 has 15 residues. Looked up from germline, CDR1 is LGHDT and CDR2 is YNNKEL (reference sequence). The time point is: blood from clinic visit 5 months post-surgery; TSC patient then seizure free. Surgery cases with the highest brain T cell transcript signatures were chosen for sequencing. At least one anti-epileptic drug was given before surgery. The sequence was obtained from a boy younger than two with tuberous sclerosis and intractable seizures. The material sequenced was peripheral blood, taken less than 6 months after surgery. The V gene is TRBV3-1 (or the pseudogene TRBV3-2), the J gene TRBJ1-2; a possible D gene is TRBD1 (5 bases). Written as DNA, the CDR3 is TGTGCCAGCGTCGGGTGGGGGAAAGGAAGCTATGGCTACACCTTC. Amino acids: CASVGWGKGSYGYTF.